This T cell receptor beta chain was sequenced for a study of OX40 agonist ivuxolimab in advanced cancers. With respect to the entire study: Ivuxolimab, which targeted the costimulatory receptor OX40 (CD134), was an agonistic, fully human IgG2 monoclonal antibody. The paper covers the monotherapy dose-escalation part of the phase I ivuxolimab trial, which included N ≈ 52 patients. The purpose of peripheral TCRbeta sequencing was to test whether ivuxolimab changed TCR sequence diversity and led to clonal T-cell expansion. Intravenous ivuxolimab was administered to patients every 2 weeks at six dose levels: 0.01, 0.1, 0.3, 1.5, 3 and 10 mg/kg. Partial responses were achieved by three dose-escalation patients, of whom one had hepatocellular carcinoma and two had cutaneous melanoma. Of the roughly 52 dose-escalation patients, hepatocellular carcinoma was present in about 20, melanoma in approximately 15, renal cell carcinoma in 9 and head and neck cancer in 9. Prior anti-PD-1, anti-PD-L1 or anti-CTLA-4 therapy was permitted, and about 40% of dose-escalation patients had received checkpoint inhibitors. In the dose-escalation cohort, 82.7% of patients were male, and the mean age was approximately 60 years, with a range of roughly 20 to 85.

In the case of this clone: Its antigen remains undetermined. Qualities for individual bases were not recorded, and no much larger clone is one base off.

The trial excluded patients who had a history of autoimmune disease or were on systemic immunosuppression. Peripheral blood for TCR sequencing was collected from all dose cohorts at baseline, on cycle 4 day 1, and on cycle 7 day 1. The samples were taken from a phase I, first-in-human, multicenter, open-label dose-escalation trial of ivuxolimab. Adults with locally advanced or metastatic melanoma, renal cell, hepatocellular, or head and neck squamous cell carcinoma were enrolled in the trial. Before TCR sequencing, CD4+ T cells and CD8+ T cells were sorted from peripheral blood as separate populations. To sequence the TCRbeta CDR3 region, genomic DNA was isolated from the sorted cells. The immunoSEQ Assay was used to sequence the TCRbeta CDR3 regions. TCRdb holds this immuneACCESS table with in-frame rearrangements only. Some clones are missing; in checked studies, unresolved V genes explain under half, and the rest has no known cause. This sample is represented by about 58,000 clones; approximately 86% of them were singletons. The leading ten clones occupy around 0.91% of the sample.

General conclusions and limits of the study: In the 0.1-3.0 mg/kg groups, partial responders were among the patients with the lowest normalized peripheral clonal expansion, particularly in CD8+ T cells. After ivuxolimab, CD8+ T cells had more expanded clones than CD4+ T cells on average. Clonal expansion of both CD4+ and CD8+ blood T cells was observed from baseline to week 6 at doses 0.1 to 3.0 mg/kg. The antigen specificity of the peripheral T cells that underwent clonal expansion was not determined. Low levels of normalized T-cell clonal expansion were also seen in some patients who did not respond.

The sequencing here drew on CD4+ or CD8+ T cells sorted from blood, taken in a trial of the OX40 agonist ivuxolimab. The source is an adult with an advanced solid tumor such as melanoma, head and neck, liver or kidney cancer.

The nucleotides are TGTGCCAGCAGCCAAACGGCCGGGGCAGGGGGCGGCTACACCTTC. Protein translation: CASSQTAGAGGGYTF. The chain is assembled from TRBV14 and TRBJ1-2; a stretch of 8 junction bases matches TRBD1. From cysteine to phenylalanine, the CDR3 is 15 amino acids long. The kept DNA is CDR3 alone, 45 bases in frame from the first base. Reading the germline V gene gives CDR1 SGHDN and CDR2 FVKESK. For this chain, trimming is 2 bases at the V end and 8 bases at the J end, and the number of junction bases without a gene match is 10.